Below, 22 T cell receptor beta chains from the same sample are listed, as sequenced in a study of CD8+CD57+ T cells in acquired aplastic anemia. For CDR3 and TCR beta VDJ profiling, genomic DNA was the template used. TCRdb used MiXCR to reprocess the reads, holding one entry per CDR3 protein. The sample shows roughly 280,000 distinct CDR3 sequences, roughly 59% of them seen only once. Patients chosen for sequencing had shown CD8+CD57+ cell expansion by flow cytometry. The sequenced sample consisted of sorted CD4+, CD8+, or CD8+CD57+ T cells (not recorded which) from PBMCs. The receptors derive from a human donor with aplastic anemia.

This chain connects TRBV14 to TRBJ1-2; TRBD1 aligns across 7 bases. The CDR3 is made up of 15 amino acids. Germline lookup yields CDR1 SGHDN and CDR2 FVKESK. Trimming took 4 bases from V and 6 from J; bases not matched to a gene: 11. The CDR3 is CASSRMAGGSHGYTF. The CDR3, as DNA: TGTGCCAGCAGCCGAATGGCAGGGGGAAGCCATGGCTACACCTTC.

The rearrangement links TRBV19 to TRBJ2-2, with 7 bases aligning to TRBD1. The CDR3 sequence is 13 residues long. V shed 7 bases, J shed 4 bases, and the junction held 3 bases outside the gene matches. Germline V CDR1 and CDR2: LNHDA, SQIVND (reference sequence). CDR3 region: CASMGQITGELFF. The CDR3 coding sequence is TGTGCCAGTATGGGACAGATCACCGGGGAGCTGTTTTTT. Full variable domain (missing parts from reference TRBV19 and TRBJ2-2): DGGITQSPKYLFRKEGQNVTLSCEQNLNHDAMYWYRQDPGQGLRLIYYSQIVNDFQKGDIAEGYSVSREKKESFPLTVTSAQKNPTAFYLCASMGQITGELFFGEGSRLTVL.

V and J are TRBV5-1 and TRBJ1-1; D is possibly TRBD1 (5 bases). The CDR3 consists of 15 residues. The V gene lost 0 bases and the J gene lost 2 bases, with 11 bases spanning the gap. Germline values: CDR1 SGHRS, CDR2 YFSETQ. The CDR3 reads CASSLVVGGNTEAFF. CDR3 nucleotides: TGCGCCAGCAGCTTGGTGGTGGGGGGAAACACTGAAGCTTTCTTT.

This clonotype came up many times. The gene calls are TRBV5-1 and TRBJ1-1, with D hard to call. The CDR3 is made up of 15 amino acids. Germline V gives CDR1 SGHRS, CDR2 YFSETQ. V lost 0 bases and J 6 bases, leaving 15 bases between the germline ends. The CDR3 region is CASSLGVGGFAEAFF. The CDR3, as DNA: TGCGCCAGCAGCTTGGGGGTGGGTGGCTTCGCTGAAGCTTTCTTT.

The chain employs TRBV20-1 and TRBJ1-1; TRBD1 matches 11 bases. Germline CDR1 DFQATT, CDR2 SNEGSKA (reference sequence). The CDR3 is 16 amino acids. V lost 0 bases to trimming and J lost 4 bases; unmatched junction nucleotides: 7. The CDR3 DNA reads TGCAGTGCTAGAGACACGGGACAGGGGGGCGGCACTGAAGCTTTCTTT. Its translation is CSARDTGQGGGTEAFF.

The chain recombines TRBV11-2 with TRBJ1-4; D ambiguous. Trimming cost V 3 bases and J 4 bases, with 9 bases left between them. The length of the CDR3 is 14 residues. Germline V lookup: CDR1 SGHAT, CDR2 FQNNGV. CDR3 DNA: TGTGCCAGCAGCTTGACCTCGGGTAATGAAAAACTGTTTTTT. Translating it yields CASSLTSGNEKLFF. The whole variable domain, remainder taken from reference TRBV11-2 and TRBJ1-4, is EAGVAQSPRYKIIEKRQSVAFWCNPISGHATLYWYQQILGQGPKLLIQFQNNGVVDDSQLPKDRFSAERLKGVDSTLKIQPAKLEDSAVYLCASSLTSGNEKLFFGSGTQLSVL.

The chain uses TRBV20-1 and TRBJ2-5; D is perhaps TRBD2 (5 bases). This CDR3 contains 15 residues. Between the trimmed V and J ends, which lost 2 bases and 0 bases, there was a span of 13 bases. The germline V gene has CDR1 DFQATT and CDR2 SNEGSKA (reference sequence). For the CDR3, the DNA is TGCAGTGCTAGATCGAGCGGACCATACCAAGAGACCCAGTACTTC. Encoded protein: CSARSSGPYQETQYF.

The chain is built from TRBV10-1 and TRBJ1-1; TRBD1 aligns across 7 bases. The germline V gene encodes CDR1 WNHNN and CDR2 SYGVQD (reference sequence). V shed 2 bases and J 4 bases; nucleotides not matched to a gene: 7. CDR3 length equals 15 residues. The CDR3 loop is CASSEADRVGTEAFF. CDR3 DNA: TGCGCCAGCAGTGAGGCCGACAGGGTGGGCACTGAAGCTTTCTTT.

This clonotype was detected many times. The chain links TRBV6-5 to TRBJ2-7; D is ambiguous. Germline assignment: CDR1 MNHEY and CDR2 SVGAGI. V lost 0 bases and J lost 4, with 16 bases in between. This CDR3 is built from 16 residues. CDR3 residues: CASSYSGPPLLYEQYF. The CDR3, as DNA: TGTGCCAGCAGTTACTCGGGCCCCCCACTCCTTTACGAGCAGTACTTC.

This chain joins TRBV2 and TRBJ2-7, with 10 bases matching TRBD2. With 6 bases clipped from V and 4 bases from J, the junction kept 12 bases outside the gene matches. The CDR3 is made up of 16 amino acids. Looked up from germline, CDR1 is SNHLY and CDR2 is FYNNEI. CDR3 amino acids: CASRAPKASGSYEQYF. CDR3 nucleotides: TGTGCCAGCAGGGCCCCGAAGGCTAGCGGGAGTTACGAGCAGTACTTC.

This clonotype has a single count. The V call is TRBV20-1, the J call TRBJ2-6; 11 positions match TRBD2. The CDR3 has 18 residues. CDR1 is DFQATT, CDR2 SNEGSKA, per germline (reference sequence). The V gene end was trimmed by 3 bases and the J gene end by 2 bases; junction bases not matched to a gene: 9. The CDR3 DNA reads TGCAGTGCTAGCCCTTTGTTAGCGGGGGGGCCTGGGGCCAACGTCCTGACTTTC. Its translation is CSASPLLAGGPGANVLTF.

The rearrangement uses TRBV7-8 and TRBJ1-2; D is undetermined. Trimming removed 8 bases at V and 6 bases at J, with 16 bases between. Germline CDR1 and CDR2: SGHVS and FQNEAQ. The length of the CDR3 is 13 residues. For the CDR3, the DNA is TGTGCCAGCGGACGGCCGGTAGTTGATGGCTACACCTTC. Amino acid sequence: CASGRPVVDGYTF.

The V and J genes are TRBV12-3 or TRBV12-4 and TRBJ2-1; 9 positions match TRBD2. Trimming cost V 3 bases and J 2 bases; bases outside gene matches: 2. The CDR3 loop spans 15 amino acids. The chain's CDR3 is CASSFSGRTYNEQFF. The CDR3 DNA sequence: TGTGCCAGCAGTTTTAGCGGGAGAACCTACAATGAGCAGTTCTTC.

This clonotype was detected a few times. The chain combines TRBV7-9 with TRBJ2-7; 11 bases fit TRBD2. Germline CDR1 and CDR2: SEHNR and FQNEAQ (reference sequence). The CDR3 has 13 residues. J gave up 10 bases and V 5 bases, and 7 bases lay outside the gene matches. The DNA for the CDR3 is TGTGCCAGCAGCGCGGAACTAGCGGGGGAACAGTACTTC. Translation: CASSAELAGEQYF.

In its sample, this clonotype was seen a few times. The chain recombines TRBV20-1 with TRBJ1-1; D possibly corresponds to TRBD1 (6 bases). The V end was cut by 1 base, the J end by 7 bases, with 13 bases between. This CDR3 has 13 amino acids. Germline loops: CDR1 DFQATT, CDR2 SNEGSKA (reference sequence). This chain's CDR3 is CSARGIGGIEAFF. The CDR3 nucleotides are TGCAGTGCTAGAGGGATAGGGGGGATTGAAGCTTTCTTT.

V gene TRBV20-1 combines with J gene TRBJ1-6, with D possibly matching TRBD1 (6 bases). The V and J ends lost 0 bases and 10 bases respectively, with 22 bases between them. The germline V gene encodes CDR1 DFQATT and CDR2 SNEGSKA (reference sequence). CDR3 length: 17 amino acids. Written as DNA, the CDR3 is TGCAGTGCTAGAGATTCGGGGGCAGCACGTTTAGGGTCACCCCTCCACTTT. Its translation is CSARDSGAARLGSPLHF.

This clonotype has at least ten counts. The rearrangement links TRBV7-9 to TRBJ2-7, with TRBD1 as a possible D gene (6 bases). This CDR3 is built from 14 residues. The V end lost 1 base, the J end lost 2 bases, and 9 bases lay between the germline ends. Germline loops: CDR1 SEHNR, CDR2 FQNEAQ (reference sequence). CDR3 region: CASSLGGQPYEQYF. Written as DNA, the CDR3 is TGTGCCAGCAGCTTAGGGGGACAACCCTACGAGCAGTACTTC.

A single count supports this clonotype. An end of the junction differs from the germline gene, which may be a read error. The rearrangement joins TRBV7-3 to TRBJ2-3; D call uncertain. The germline CDR1 and CDR2 sequences are SGHTA and FQGTGA. This CDR3 spans 13 amino acids. The CDR3 spells CASSFRIQGTQYF. CDR3 bases: TGTGCCAGCAGCTTTCGGATACAAGGTACGCAGTACTTT.

The chain links TRBV12-3 or TRBV12-4 to TRBJ2-3, with D perhaps matching TRBD1 or TRBD2 (5 bases each). The CDR3 contains 14 residues. Deletions cut 6 bases from V and 1 base from J, with 11 bases between. CDR3 in DNA: TGTGCCAGCAGCTTATTGGGGGGCACAGATACGCAGTATTTT. It translates to CASSLLGGTDTQYF.

The chain carries TRBV24-1 and TRBJ1-5, with TRBD1 matching over 7 bases. V gave up 5 bases and J gave up 3 bases; unmatched junction bases: 6. CDR1 is KGHDR and CDR2 is SFDVKD in the germline V gene. The CDR3 runs to 15 residues. CDR3 in amino acids: CATSGTGSNNQPQHF. The CDR3 nucleotides are TGTGCCACCAGTGGGACAGGTAGTAACAATCAGCCCCAGCATTTT.

This clonotype has ten or more counts. The J gene is TRBJ2-7, the V gene TRBV19, with 7 bases aligning to TRBD1. CDR1 is LNHDA, CDR2 SQIVND, per germline (reference sequence). The CDR3 consists of 13 residues. V trimming: 5 bases; J trimming: 5 bases; junction bases outside the gene matches: 6. The CDR3 is CASSRITGDEQYF. The CDR3 DNA reads as TGTGCCAGTAGTCGGATTACAGGGGACGAGCAGTACTTC.

In its sample, this clonotype was seen many times. J is TRBJ1-2 and V is TRBV5-1, with D hard to call. Germline loops: CDR1 SGHRS, CDR2 YFSETQ. The germline V and J ends were trimmed by 4 bases and 3 bases, with 13 bases remaining between them. This CDR3 spans 14 amino acids. For the CDR3, the DNA is TGCGCCAGCAGCCCCGGAGGGCGAGACTATGGCTACACCTTC. Its protein product is CASSPGGRDYGYTF.